The text below deals with one T cell receptor beta chain. Its cognate antigen is unknown. The source of the sample is a study of T cell responses to AZD1222 COVID-19 vaccine. Study in general: The analysis combined second doses at about 4 or about 12 weeks.

Overall study findings and caveats: Only a handful of individuals given AZD1222 were seropositive at baseline. Repertoire sampling was restricted to post-peak T cell response timepoints. A mostly white British donor set with more females was recruited, and clonal diversity was possibly underestimated.

Deletions cut 2 bases from V and 9 bases from J, with 9 bases between. The CDR3 length is 11 residues. Germline-derived CDR1 and CDR2 are SGHKS and YYEKEE (reference sequence). The table came from immunoSEQ multiplex PCR; TCRdb's copy has only in-frame clones and leaves some out. The sample has 95,000 to 150,000 clones, 85% to 90% seen once. The origin of this receptor is an adult in good health. Source: peripheral blood, taken on day 0 of AZD1222 vaccination. This chain uses TRBV5-5 with TRBJ2-7; possible D gene TRBD2, 5 bases. CDR3 residues: CASSFGGRQYF. In nucleotides, the CDR3 is TGTGCCAGCAGCTTTGGAGGAAGGCAGTACTTC.